A selection of T cell receptor beta chains follows, all from one sample in a study of regulatory T cells in long-lasting Graves disease. One entry per CDR3 protein, called by TCRdb with MiXCR from the multiplex PCR reads. The table has 420,000 or so distinct CDR3 sequences, roughly 15% seen once. Separately, the same data were catalogued under a study of T cells in Graves' hyperthyroidism and ophthalmopathy.

The specimen was peripheral blood mononuclear cells (PBMCs), collected at new diagnosis, from a patient treated with antithyroid drugs. The receptors originated from a woman aged 18-29 years with Graves disease. The CDR3 runs from the conserved cysteine through the conserved F or W. Each record gives: J gene, clone size, D gene, V gene, CDR3 DNA, CDR3 protein. The D gene is left open where the match is weak. Some rows have no size entry. The others give once, few or many, or a class for an expanded clone.

j_call: TRBJ1-5; clone_size: many; d_call: NA; v_call: TRBV20-1; cdr3_nt: TGCAGTGCTAGAGATATGCAGTATAGCAATCAGCCCCAGCATTTT; cdr3_aa: CSARDMQYSNQPQHF
j_call: TRBJ1-2; clone_size: few; d_call: NA; v_call: TRBV2; cdr3_nt: TGTGCCAGCAGTGAAGGGGGGGCGCGATCCTATGGCTACACCTTC; cdr3_aa: CASSEGGARSYGYTF
j_call: TRBJ1-4; clone_size: many; d_call: NA; v_call: TRBV11-2; cdr3_nt: TGTGCCAGCAGCTTAACGGAAAAGAGAGGGTATAATGAAAAACTGTTTTTT; cdr3_aa: CASSLTEKRGYNEKLFF
j_call: TRBJ2-1; clone_size: few; d_call: NA; v_call: TRBV28; cdr3_nt: TGTGCCAGCCCCTCTCTGTGGGGTGAGCAGTTCTTC; cdr3_aa: CASPSLWGEQFF
j_call: TRBJ2-4; clone_size: NA; d_call: TRBD1; v_call: TRBV7-6; cdr3_nt: TGTGCCAGCAGCGCACAGGGGGCGGTAGGGGAAAACATTCAGTACTTC; cdr3_aa: CASSAQGAVGENIQYF
j_call: TRBJ2-7; clone_size: many; d_call: NA; v_call: TRBV28; cdr3_nt: TGTGCCAGCAGTTCCGCCGGGACCTACGAGCAGTACTTC; cdr3_aa: CASSSAGTYEQYF
j_call: TRBJ1-2; clone_size: NA; d_call: TRBD1; v_call: TRBV29-1; cdr3_nt: TGCAGCGTTGGAACAGGGGGGAACTATGGCAACACCTTC; cdr3_aa: CSVGTGGNYGNTF
j_call: TRBJ2-1; clone_size: NA; d_call: NA; v_call: TRBV28; cdr3_nt: TGTGCCAGCAAATTAGGAGGGGATAGCGTGAAGCAGTTCTTC; cdr3_aa: CASKLGGDSVKQFF
j_call: TRBJ1-1; clone_size: many; d_call: NA; v_call: TRBV9; cdr3_nt: TGTGCCAGCAGCGTAGTTGGGAGCACTGAAGCTTTCTTT; cdr3_aa: CASSVVGSTEAFF
j_call: TRBJ1-1; clone_size: many; d_call: NA; v_call: TRBV7-8; cdr3_nt: TGTGCCAGCAGCCTGGACGTGAACACTGAAGCTTTCTTT; cdr3_aa: CASSLDVNTEAFF
j_call: TRBJ1-1; clone_size: few; d_call: NA; v_call: TRBV6-5; cdr3_nt: TGTACCAGCAGTTACTCCGACAGCCCGTACACTGAAGCTTTCTTT; cdr3_aa: CTSSYSDSPYTEAFF
j_call: TRBJ1-5; clone_size: many; d_call: NA; v_call: TRBV2; cdr3_nt: TGTGCCAGCACTCCTAGGAGCTATAGCAATCAGCCCCAGCATTTT; cdr3_aa: CASTPRSYSNQPQHF
j_call: TRBJ2-7; clone_size: few; d_call: TRBD1; v_call: TRBV6-2/TRBV6-3; cdr3_nt: TGTGCCAGCATCCCTCGCACCGGGACAGGGACTCCCGAGCAGTACTTC; cdr3_aa: CASIPRTGTGTPEQYF
j_call: TRBJ2-1; clone_size: many; d_call: NA; v_call: TRBV20-1; cdr3_nt: TGCAGTGCTATGGGGGAGTCAGTCAATGAGCAGTTCTTC; cdr3_aa: CSAMGESVNEQFF
j_call: TRBJ2-1; clone_size: NA; d_call: NA; v_call: TRBV5-1; cdr3_nt: TGCGCCAGCAGAAGTACGGGTAGCTCCTACAATGAGCAGTTCTTC; cdr3_aa: CASRSTGSSYNEQFF
j_call: TRBJ1-2; clone_size: many; d_call: NA; v_call: TRBV11-2; cdr3_nt: TGTGCCAGCAGCTTAGGAACAGGCCCCTATGGCTACACCTTC; cdr3_aa: CASSLGTGPYGYTF
j_call: TRBJ2-7; clone_size: many; d_call: NA; v_call: TRBV5-1; cdr3_nt: TGCGCCAGCAGCTTGTTTGGGGGGACGGGGAACCCCTACGAGCAGTACTTC; cdr3_aa: CASSLFGGTGNPYEQYF
j_call: TRBJ2-7; clone_size: few; d_call: NA; v_call: TRBV6-5; cdr3_nt: TGTGCCAGCAGTTACAGCTCCCTCAACTCCTACGAGCAGTACTTC; cdr3_aa: CASSYSSLNSYEQYF
j_call: TRBJ2-6; clone_size: few; d_call: NA; v_call: TRBV30; cdr3_nt: TGTGCCTGGAGCCGGGCCAACGTCCTGACTTTC; cdr3_aa: CAWSRANVLTF
j_call: TRBJ2-2; clone_size: NA; d_call: NA; v_call: TRBV30; cdr3_nt: TGTGCCTGGAGGCTATACAGGGATTCCGGGGAGCTGTTTTTT; cdr3_aa: CAWRLYRDSGELFF
j_call: TRBJ2-7; clone_size: many; d_call: TRBD1; v_call: TRBV7-3; cdr3_nt: TGTGCCAGCAGCTTACCAAGCCAGACAGGGATGGACTACGAGCAGTACTTC; cdr3_aa: CASSLPSQTGMDYEQYF
j_call: TRBJ1-1; clone_size: many; d_call: NA; v_call: TRBV30; cdr3_nt: TGTGCCTGGAGTAACCTGAACACTGAAGCTTTCTTT; cdr3_aa: CAWSNLNTEAFF
j_call: TRBJ1-4; clone_size: NA; d_call: NA; v_call: TRBV7-9; cdr3_nt: TGTGCCAGCAGCTTTTCCGGGCCCCTCGGGAATGAAAAACTGTTTTTT; cdr3_aa: CASSFSGPLGNEKLFF
j_call: TRBJ2-7; clone_size: NA; d_call: NA; v_call: TRBV28; cdr3_nt: TGTGCCAGCAAACCGGTCATGACCTACGAGCAGTACTTC; cdr3_aa: CASKPVMTYEQYF
j_call: TRBJ2-3; clone_size: many; d_call: NA; v_call: TRBV6-5; cdr3_nt: TGTGCCAGCAGTTACATTGGAAGTTGGGGGGGCACAGATACGCAGTATTTT; cdr3_aa: CASSYIGSWGGTDTQYF
j_call: TRBJ1-6; clone_size: NA; d_call: NA; v_call: TRBV6-1; cdr3_nt: TGTGCCAGCGGCCCCAATTCACCCCTCCACTTT; cdr3_aa: CASGPNSPLHF
j_call: TRBJ1-3; clone_size: NA; d_call: NA; v_call: TRBV9; cdr3_nt: TGTGCCAGCAGCGTGGCCCATAGAGTGCCTGGAAACACCATATATTTT; cdr3_aa: CASSVAHRVPGNTIYF
j_call: TRBJ1-1; clone_size: many; d_call: NA; v_call: TRBV6-1; cdr3_nt: TGTGCCAGCAGCAAACTGGGGGGGAACACTGAAGCTTTCTTT; cdr3_aa: CASSKLGGNTEAFF
j_call: TRBJ2-1; clone_size: many; d_call: NA; v_call: TRBV7-3; cdr3_nt: TGTGCCAGCAGCTTAATCCCGGTTGGTGAGCAGTTCTTC; cdr3_aa: CASSLIPVGEQFF
j_call: TRBJ1-1; clone_size: many; d_call: TRBD1; v_call: TRBV4-3; cdr3_nt: TGCGCCAGCAGCCAAGGGGACAGGGGACACACTGAAGCTTTCTTT; cdr3_aa: CASSQGDRGHTEAFF
j_call: TRBJ1-2; clone_size: few; d_call: NA; v_call: TRBV29-1; cdr3_nt: TGCAGCGTTGATGGGGCAGGCGGCTACACCTTC; cdr3_aa: CSVDGAGGYTF
j_call: TRBJ2-6; clone_size: once; d_call: TRBD2; v_call: TRBV3-1; cdr3_nt: TGTGCCAGCAGCCAAGGGGGAGGGACTGGGGCCAACGTCCTGACTTTC; cdr3_aa: CASSQGGGTGANVLTF
j_call: TRBJ2-3; clone_size: many; d_call: TRBD1; v_call: TRBV29-1; cdr3_nt: TGCAGCGTTGGGGACAGAAGCACAGATACGCAGTATTTT; cdr3_aa: CSVGDRSTDTQYF
j_call: TRBJ2-3; clone_size: NA; d_call: NA; v_call: TRBV6-1; cdr3_nt: TGTGCCAGCAGGCAGGGAAACACAGATACGCAGTATTTT; cdr3_aa: CASRQGNTDTQYF
j_call: TRBJ2-3; clone_size: NA; d_call: TRBD2; v_call: TRBV11-2; cdr3_nt: TGTGCCAGCAGCCCAGAGACCCGGGAGGTAATGGATACGCAGTATTTT; cdr3_aa: CASSPETREVMDTQYF
j_call: TRBJ2-2; clone_size: NA; d_call: TRBD1; v_call: TRBV6-5; cdr3_nt: TGTGCCAGCAGTTACTGGTCCCTACAGGGGATGACCGGGGAGCTGTTTTTT; cdr3_aa: CASSYWSLQGMTGELFF
j_call: TRBJ2-3; clone_size: NA; d_call: TRBD2; v_call: TRBV20-1; cdr3_nt: TGCAGTGCCCAACGTGGTGGACTAGCGGGAGTTATGAATACGCAGTATTTT; cdr3_aa: CSAQRGGLAGVMNTQYF
j_call: TRBJ1-2; clone_size: NA; d_call: NA; v_call: TRBV7-9; cdr3_nt: TGTGCCAGCAGCCGGGACGGCGCCGCTAACTATGGCTACACCTTC; cdr3_aa: CASSRDGAANYGYTF
j_call: TRBJ2-5; clone_size: many; d_call: NA; v_call: TRBV12-3/TRBV12-4; cdr3_nt: TGTGCCAGCCCAAAGAATAGTGGGCCGATTGCGGCCCAGTACTTC; cdr3_aa: CASPKNSGPIAAQYF
j_call: TRBJ2-5; clone_size: many; d_call: TRBD1; v_call: TRBV15; cdr3_nt: TGTGCCACCAGCAGGGACAGGGAAGAGACCCAGTACTTC; cdr3_aa: CATSRDREETQYF
j_call: TRBJ2-5; clone_size: NA; d_call: NA; v_call: TRBV19; cdr3_nt: TGTGCCAGTAGCAGGGACACAGCTAAAGAGACCCAGTACTTC; cdr3_aa: CASSRDTAKETQYF
j_call: TRBJ2-7; clone_size: many; d_call: NA; v_call: TRBV28; cdr3_nt: TGTGCCAGCAGTTTACAGAACGCCTACGAGCAGTACTTC; cdr3_aa: CASSLQNAYEQYF
j_call: TRBJ1-4; clone_size: many; d_call: TRBD1; v_call: TRBV12-3/TRBV12-4; cdr3_nt: TGTGCCAGCAGTAGAACAGGGGCCGGTGAAAAACTGTTTTTT; cdr3_aa: CASSRTGAGEKLFF
j_call: TRBJ1-4; clone_size: NA; d_call: NA; v_call: TRBV6-1; cdr3_nt: TGTGCCAGCAGTACTTACGGGGCGTCTAATGAAAAACTGTTTTTT; cdr3_aa: CASSTYGASNEKLFF
j_call: TRBJ2-7; clone_size: many; d_call: NA; v_call: TRBV6-1; cdr3_nt: TGTGCCAGCAGTACAGACAGCTCCTACGAGCAGTACTTC; cdr3_aa: CASSTDSSYEQYF
j_call: TRBJ2-1; clone_size: many; d_call: NA; v_call: TRBV7-9; cdr3_nt: TGTGCCAGCAGCTTAGGATCCGGTTCCTACAATGAGCAGTTCTTC; cdr3_aa: CASSLGSGSYNEQFF
j_call: TRBJ2-7; clone_size: NA; d_call: NA; v_call: TRBV3-1; cdr3_nt: TGTGCCAGCAGCCGGCTCCGCGGCGGGAACTACGAGCAGTACTTC; cdr3_aa: CASSRLRGGNYEQYF
j_call: TRBJ1-1; clone_size: many; d_call: NA; v_call: TRBV28; cdr3_nt: TGTGCCAGCAGTCCTTGGGGTCGGACATTTACCGAAGCTTTCTTT; cdr3_aa: CASSPWGRTFTEAFF
j_call: TRBJ1-1; clone_size: many; d_call: TRBD1; v_call: TRBV5-1; cdr3_nt: TGCGCCAGCAGCTCTGACAGGGGGCGAGGCGTGAACACTGAAGCTTTCTTT; cdr3_aa: CASSSDRGRGVNTEAFF
j_call: TRBJ2-7; clone_size: few; d_call: NA; v_call: TRBV4-1; cdr3_nt: TGCGCCAGCAGCCAAGGGGGGCGGGAGAAAACTTACGAGCAGTACTTC; cdr3_aa: CASSQGGREKTYEQYF
j_call: TRBJ2-5; clone_size: many; d_call: NA; v_call: TRBV18; cdr3_nt: TGTGCCAGCTCCCCGGCCGAGGGTAACGGAGAGACCCAGTACTTC; cdr3_aa: CASSPAEGNGETQYF
j_call: TRBJ1-4; clone_size: few; d_call: NA; v_call: TRBV4-1; cdr3_nt: TGCGCCAGCAGCCAAGAAGGAGGGGAACTCGTTGGAGGTGAAAAACTGTTTTTT; cdr3_aa: CASSQEGGELVGGEKLFF
j_call: TRBJ1-1; clone_size: many; d_call: NA; v_call: TRBV12-3/TRBV12-4; cdr3_nt: TGTGCCAGCAGTTCCAGACAGAACGCTGAAGCTTTCTTT; cdr3_aa: CASSSRQNAEAFF
j_call: TRBJ2-1; clone_size: many; d_call: TRBD1; v_call: TRBV6-2/TRBV6-3; cdr3_nt: TGTGCCAGCAGAATACAGGGGGGAAAGAATGAGCAGTTCTTC; cdr3_aa: CASRIQGGKNEQFF
j_call: TRBJ2-7; clone_size: many; d_call: TRBD2; v_call: TRBV28; cdr3_nt: TGTGCCAGCAGTTTAGCCCTTGGGGGAGGGAACTACGAGCAGTACTTC; cdr3_aa: CASSLALGGGNYEQYF
j_call: TRBJ2-3; clone_size: many; d_call: TRBD2; v_call: TRBV6-5; cdr3_nt: TGTGCCAGCAGTTACGCTCAGGCTAGCGGGTCGGTAGATACGCAGTATTTT; cdr3_aa: CASSYAQASGSVDTQYF
j_call: TRBJ1-2; clone_size: few; d_call: TRBD1; v_call: TRBV2; cdr3_nt: TGTGCCAGCATGGGACAGGGGAGTGGCTATGGCTACACCTTC; cdr3_aa: CASMGQGSGYGYTF
j_call: TRBJ1-5; clone_size: NA; d_call: NA; v_call: TRBV28; cdr3_nt: TGTGCCAGCAGTTTATTATTTCGGGGGTGGAATCAGCCCCAGCATTTT; cdr3_aa: CASSLLFRGWNQPQHF
j_call: TRBJ1-2; clone_size: once; d_call: NA; v_call: TRBV19; cdr3_nt: TGTGCCAGTAGCAATCCCGCGGCCGATAACTATGGCTACACCTTC; cdr3_aa: CASSNPAADNYGYTF